This T cell receptor (beta chain) was observed in a study of post-analysis software for immune sequencing data. Turning to the study itself: Both relapsing-remitting and secondary progressive multiple sclerosis featured among the disease courses, as did progressive-relapsing multiple sclerosis. Study conclusions and caveats: Controls had lower frequencies than patients of 4 or 5 TRBV segments, which included TRBV5-6, TRBV5-1 and TRBV20-1. Samples from one preparation batch, clustered by F measure, grouped strongly together.

CDR3 length equals 19 residues. As for this clonotype: Its antigen is as yet unknown.

TCR beta cDNA libraries included unique molecular identifiers. TCRdb ran MiXCR on the PCR reads and lists one entry per CDR3 protein. The sample contains 740,000 or so distinct CDR3 sequences, approximately 57% of which appear only once. The chain combines TRBV21-1 with TRBJ2-6; the listed D gene, TRBD2, was not tested against the DNA. TRBV21-1 is an annotated pseudogene. The sample comprised blood. This clonotype was sampled from a girl aged 10 to 17 with multiple sclerosis. CDR3 in DNA: TGTGCCAGCAGCAGGGCCGGACCGCAAAATCACTCTGGGGCCAACGTCCTGACTTTC. This sequence encodes CASSRAGPQNHSGANVLTF.